Listed below are T cell receptor beta chains from one sample, sequenced in a study of low-dose radiotherapy and immunotherapy resistance in tumors. MiXCR, applied by TCRdb to the reads, yields one record per CDR3 protein. This repertoire shows about 44,000 distinct CDR3 sequences, 20% to 25% found once; its top ten account for over 9%. The specimen comprised PBMCs, sampled after low-dose radiotherapy plus immunotherapy. These receptor sequences come from a male donor with prostate cancer. CDR3s include the opening cysteine and the closing phenylalanine or tryptophan. The D gene is left open where the match is weak. Clone size appears in some rows only: once, few, many, or a class for an expanded clone.

CDR3: CASSPGQPNQPQHF
DNA: TGTGCCAGCAGCCCCGGACAGCCCAATCAGCCCCAGCATTTT
J: TRBJ1-5
V: TRBV7-8
size: many
D: .

CDR3: CASHRTASTQETQYF
DNA: TGTGCCAGCCATAGGACAGCTTCGACACAAGAGACCCAGTACTTC
J: TRBJ2-5
V: TRBV6-2/TRBV6-3
size: many
D: .

CDR3: CSVGGHSNEQYF
DNA: TGCAGCGTTGGAGGACATTCCAACGAGCAGTACTTC
J: TRBJ2-7
V: TRBV29-1
size: many
D: .

CDR3: CASSTTRGGGEKLFF
DNA: TGTGCCAGCAGCACCACGAGGGGGGGAGGTGAAAAACTGTTTTTT
J: TRBJ1-4
V: TRBV28
size: .
D: .

CDR3: CASSRNLAGGPGEQFF
DNA: TGTGCCAGCAGCCGAAACCTAGCGGGGGGGCCGGGTGAGCAGTTCTTC
J: TRBJ2-1
V: TRBV7-3
size: many
D: TRBD2

CDR3: CSARVGGALFF
DNA: TGCAGTGCTAGAGTTGGGGGGGCCCTGTTCTTC
J: TRBJ2-1
V: TRBV20-1
size: medium-sized
D: .

CDR3: CASSPNGQGGNEKLFF
DNA: TGTGCCAGCTCACCTAATGGGCAGGGAGGAAATGAAAAACTGTTTTTT
J: TRBJ1-4
V: TRBV18
size: many
D: .

CDR3: CATSDWDRGRDEQYF
DNA: TGTGCCACCAGTGATTGGGACAGGGGAAGGGACGAGCAGTACTTC
J: TRBJ2-7
V: TRBV24-1
size: .
D: TRBD1

CDR3: CAISESRTQETQYF
DNA: TGTGCCATCAGTGAGTCAAGGACTCAAGAGACCCAGTACTTC
J: TRBJ2-5
V: TRBV10-3
size: many
D: .

CDR3: CSGDPDGGYTF
DNA: TGCAGCGGGGATCCCGACGGGGGCTACACCTTC
J: TRBJ1-2
V: TRBV29-1
size: many
D: .

CDR3: CASSAPRNSYNEQFF
DNA: TGTGCCAGTAGTGCCCCGCGGAACTCCTACAATGAGCAGTTCTTC
J: TRBJ2-1
V: TRBV27
size: many
D: .

CDR3: CASSLSTGRHEKLFF
DNA: TGTGCCAGCAGCCTCTCCACAGGGAGGCATGAAAAACTGTTTTTT
J: TRBJ1-4
V: TRBV11-2
size: .
D: .

CDR3: CSARDRGFTYSPLHF
DNA: TGCAGTGCTAGAGACAGGGGGTTTACGTATTCACCCCTCCACTTT
J: TRBJ1-6
V: TRBV20-1
size: many
D: TRBD1

CDR3: CASSVDPAGELFF
DNA: TGTGCCAGCAGCGTTGACCCCGCCGGGGAGCTGTTTTTT
J: TRBJ2-2
V: TRBV9
size: .
D: .

CDR3: CASREDRVYTDTQYF
DNA: TGTGCCAGTAGGGAAGACAGGGTCTATACAGATACGCAGTATTTT
J: TRBJ2-3
V: TRBV19
size: .
D: TRBD1

CDR3: CASSLRPGEETQYF
DNA: TGCGCCAGCAGCTTAAGGCCGGGCGAGGAGACCCAGTACTTC
J: TRBJ2-5
V: TRBV5-1
size: many
D: .

CDR3: CASSELTQSTDTQYF
DNA: TGTGCCAGCAGTGAGTTGACACAAAGCACAGATACGCAGTATTTT
J: TRBJ2-3
V: TRBV2
size: many
D: .

CDR3: CTSSPLVTGYNEQFF
DNA: TGTACCAGCAGTCCGCTTGTGACAGGGTACAATGAGCAGTTCTTC
J: TRBJ2-1
V: TRBV27
size: .
D: TRBD1

CDR3: CASSLYPSSYEQYF
DNA: TGCGCCAGCAGCTTGTACCCTAGCTCCTACGAGCAGTACTTC
J: TRBJ2-7
V: TRBV5-1
size: many
D: .

CDR3: CASTQPAGALVGEQFF
DNA: TGTGCCAGCACCCAACCAGCGGGAGCCCTCGTCGGGGAGCAGTTCTTC
J: TRBJ2-1
V: TRBV6-2/TRBV6-3
size: many
D: TRBD2

CDR3: CASSSSWGNTDTQYF
DNA: TGTGCCAGCAGTTCTAGCTGGGGAAACACAGATACGCAGTATTTT
J: TRBJ2-3
V: TRBV6-1
size: many
D: .

CDR3: CASSLGYRENTEAFF
DNA: TGCGCCAGCAGCTTGGGCTACAGGGAAAACACTGAAGCTTTCTTT
J: TRBJ1-1
V: TRBV5-1
size: once
D: .

CDR3: CASSVREVDNSPLHF
DNA: TGTGCCAGCAGCGTGCGGGAGGTAGATAATTCACCCCTCCACTTT
J: TRBJ1-6
V: TRBV9
size: many
D: .

CDR3: CASSSRTGTENSPLHF
DNA: TGTGCCAGCAGCTCACGAACCGGGACAGAAAATTCACCCCTCCACTTT
J: TRBJ1-6
V: TRBV11-2
size: many
D: TRBD1

CDR3: CASSLGLASNEQFF
DNA: TGTGCCAGCAGCTTAGGACTAGCTAGCAATGAGCAGTTCTTC
J: TRBJ2-1
V: TRBV11-2
size: .
D: TRBD2

CDR3: CARTSGGGINEQFF
DNA: TGTGCCAGGACTAGCGGGGGGGGAATCAATGAGCAGTTCTTC
J: TRBJ2-1
V: TRBV9
size: few
D: TRBD2

CDR3: CASSPRTGSVLPYEQYF
DNA: TGTGCCAGCTCACCGCGGACAGGTTCGGTGCTCCCCTACGAGCAGTACTTC
J: TRBJ2-7
V: TRBV18
size: .
D: TRBD1

CDR3: CASSSFPRDRSSYEQYF
DNA: TGTGCCAGCAGCTCCTTCCCCCGGGACAGGAGCTCCTACGAGCAGTACTTC
J: TRBJ2-7
V: TRBV7-9
size: many
D: TRBD1

CDR3: CASSPRRSNTGELFF
DNA: TGTGCCAGCTCACCACGGAGGTCCAACACCGGGGAGCTGTTTTTT
J: TRBJ2-2
V: TRBV18
size: many
D: .

CDR3: CASSGQVRADTQYF
DNA: TGTGCCAGCAGCGGGCAGGTGAGGGCAGATACGCAGTATTTT
J: TRBJ2-3
V: TRBV9
size: .
D: .

CDR3: CASSWSGTGVDTQYF
DNA: TGTGCCAGCAGCTGGTCCGGGACAGGGGTAGATACGCAGTATTTT
J: TRBJ2-3
V: TRBV7-4
size: many
D: TRBD1

CDR3: CSVVGRLAKNIQYF
DNA: TGCAGCGTTGTCGGCAGATTAGCCAAAAACATTCAGTACTTC
J: TRBJ2-4
V: TRBV29-1
size: .
D: .

CDR3: CASSWSGIRSSYNEQFF
DNA: TGCGCCAGCAGCTGGAGTGGTATCCGGAGCTCCTACAATGAGCAGTTCTTC
J: TRBJ2-1
V: TRBV5-1
size: many
D: .

CDR3: CASSLAAVYGYTF
DNA: TGTGCCAGCAGTTTAGCGGCAGTCTATGGCTACACCTTC
J: TRBJ1-2
V: TRBV12-3/TRBV12-4
size: many
D: .

CDR3: CASSVGVAGDHTQYF
DNA: TGTGCCAGCAGCGTAGGGGTAGCGGGTGATCATACGCAGTATTTT
J: TRBJ2-3
V: TRBV9
size: few
D: TRBD2

CDR3: CASGLVHGLLNYGYTF
DNA: TGTGCTAGTGGTTTGGTACATGGGTTACTCAACTATGGCTACACCTTC
J: TRBJ1-2
V: TRBV12-5
size: many
D: .

CDR3: CASSLSGTNTDTQYF
DNA: TGTGCCAGCTCACTCTCCGGGACTAACACAGATACGCAGTATTTT
J: TRBJ2-3
V: TRBV18
size: .
D: TRBD2

CDR3: CAIRGSQMNTEAFF
DNA: TGTGCCATCAGGGGTAGCCAGATGAACACTGAAGCTTTCTTT
J: TRBJ1-1
V: TRBV10-3
size: many
D: .

CDR3: CASSWGTGGYYGYTF
DNA: TGTGCCAGCAGCTGGGGGACAGGGGGTTACTATGGCTACACCTTC
J: TRBJ1-2
V: TRBV5-4
size: .
D: TRBD1

CDR3: CASSRSGTYEQYF
DNA: TGCGCCAGCAGCCGTAGCGGGACGTACGAGCAGTACTTC
J: TRBJ2-7
V: TRBV5-1
size: .
D: TRBD2

CDR3: CASSRDHYEQYF
DNA: TGTGCCAGCAGCCGGGACCACTACGAGCAGTACTTC
J: TRBJ2-7
V: TRBV14
size: .
D: .

CDR3: CASRVSSGRARGYEQFF
DNA: TGTGCCAGCAGGGTGTCTAGCGGGAGGGCCCGGGGCTATGAGCAGTTCTTC
J: TRBJ2-1
V: TRBV6-2/TRBV6-3
size: .
D: TRBD2

CDR3: CATARHFQETQYF
DNA: TGTGCCACCGCCCGACATTTCCAAGAGACCCAGTACTTC
J: TRBJ2-5
V: TRBV24-1
size: many
D: .

CDR3: CASSPWTGGTEAFF
DNA: TGCGCCAGCAGCCCATGGACAGGGGGCACTGAAGCTTTCTTT
J: TRBJ1-1
V: TRBV10-1
size: many
D: TRBD1

CDR3: CASSILQISGANVLTF
DNA: TGTGCCAGTAGTATACTTCAGATCTCTGGGGCCAACGTCCTGACTTTC
J: TRBJ2-6
V: TRBV19
size: many
D: .

CDR3: CSVNSGTTYEQYF
DNA: TGCAGCGTTAATAGCGGGACTACCTACGAGCAGTACTTC
J: TRBJ2-7
V: TRBV29-1
size: many
D: TRBD2

CDR3: CASSRTRGMVETQYF
DNA: TGTGCCAGCTCCCGTACCCGCGGAATGGTTGAGACCCAGTACTTC
J: TRBJ2-5
V: TRBV18
size: many
D: .

CDR3: CASSEIGNNYGYTF
DNA: TGTGCCAGCAGTGAAATTGGAAATAACTATGGCTACACCTTC
J: TRBJ1-2
V: TRBV2
size: many
D: .

CDR3: CASSLAVEGGASYEQYF
DNA: TGTGCCAGCAGCTTAGCGGTCGAAGGGGGGGCCTCCTACGAGCAGTACTTC
J: TRBJ2-7
V: TRBV7-6
size: many
D: .

CDR3: CASSLSFRNTEAFF
DNA: TGTGCCAGCAGTTTATCGTTCCGGAACACTGAAGCTTTCTTT
J: TRBJ1-1
V: TRBV27
size: few
D: .

CDR3: CASSSGQGSSSGANVLTF
DNA: TGTGCCAGCAGTTCGGGACAGGGGTCGTCCTCTGGGGCCAACGTCCTGACTTTC
J: TRBJ2-6
V: TRBV27
size: .
D: TRBD1

CDR3: CRVAGEETQYF
DNA: TGCAGGGTAGCGGGAGAAGAGACCCAGTACTTC
J: TRBJ2-5
V: TRBV20-1
size: many
D: TRBD2